The next 9 T cell receptor beta chains were all read from a single sample in a study of cytomegalovirus exposure and HLA in healthy donors. Profiling relied on immunoSEQ multiplex PCR, and the TCRdb table lists in-frame clones only, not all of them. Among 90,000 to 140,000 clones, around 87% were seen once, and the ten largest hold 4%. Sequencing used PBMCs. The receptors were sampled from a woman aged 18-30 years in good health and CMV-seropositive.

This clone was recorded only once. The chain joins TRBV5-1 to TRBJ1-2; 7 nucleotides match TRBD1. The CDR3 is 16 residues long. The trim removed 1 base at V and 2 bases at J, leaving 8 bases unmatched. Germline assignment: CDR1 SGHRS and CDR2 YFSETQ. The CDR3 spells CASSLTGTAKNYGYTF. The CDR3 DNA is TGCGCCAGCAGCTTGACCGGGACAGCCAAGAACTATGGCTACACCTTC.

This clone was seen a single time. This rearrangement joins TRBV2 to TRBJ1-1; D unresolved. The V gene lost 3 bases and the J gene lost 1 base, with 9 bases spanning the gap. This CDR3 spans 14 amino acids. The germline V gene has CDR1 SNHLY and CDR2 FYNNEI. Here the CDR3 reads CASSEEGGNTEAFF. In DNA form, the CDR3 reads TGTGCCAGCAGTGAGGAGGGAGGGAACACTGAAGCTTTCTTT.

This clone was counted between two and nine times. This chain uses TRBV5-1 with TRBJ1-2; perhaps TRBD1 as D (6 bases). The CDR3 runs 13 residues. Germline values: CDR1 SGHRS, CDR2 YFSETQ. V was cut by 4 bases and J by 7 bases, with 14 bases left in between. CDR3 in DNA: TGCGCCAGCAGCCTGGAGGGGGAGGGTGGCTACACCTTC. Its protein product is CASSLEGEGGYTF.

The chain joins TRBV9 to TRBJ1-4; TRBD1 matches 7 bases. After removal of 4 bases from V and 5 bases from J, the junction contained 8 bases not matched to a gene. CDR1 SGDLS and CDR2 YYNGEE come from the germline V gene. This CDR3 is 15 amino acids long. The CDR3 DNA reads as TGTGCCAGCAGCACTTCCGGGACAGACAATGAAAAACTGTTTTTT. Translating gives CASSTSGTDNEKLFF.

The chain carries TRBV28 and TRBJ2-5, with D possibly being TRBD2 (5 bases). CDR1 MDHEN and CDR2 SYDVKM come from the germline V gene. V was trimmed by 8 bases and J by 3 bases, leaving 13 bases between them. The CDR3 loop spans 13 amino acids. The DNA of the CDR3 is TGTGCCAGCTTGGGTGGAGGAGAAGAGACCCAGTACTTC. This gives the protein CASLGGGEETQYF.

The gene calls are TRBV6-6 and TRBJ2-7; D is uncertain. Looked up from germline, CDR1 is MNHNY and CDR2 is SVGAGI (reference sequence). The CDR3 is 11 residues long. The V end was cut by 6 bases, the J end by 4 bases, with 7 bases between. The CDR3 protein is CASSLFYEQYF. The CDR3 DNA reads TGTGCCAGCAGCCTTTTTTACGAGCAGTACTTC.

The chain employs TRBV21-1 and TRBJ1-5; no DNA check was done on the table's D call, TRBD1. TRBV21-1 corresponds to a pseudogene. The CDR3 runs 12 residues. DNA for the CDR3: TGTGCCAGCAGCAAAGGGGACAGACAAAAGCATTTT. This encodes CASSKGDRQKHF.

The DNA for the CDR3 is TGTGCCACCAGCAGAGGCGGGGGGGGCCCTATGAACACTGAAGCTTTCTTT. This translates into CATSRGGGGPMNTEAFF. The chain is built from TRBV15 and TRBJ1-1; possible D gene TRBD1, 6 bases. This CDR3 is built from 17 residues. Germline V gene sequence: CDR1 LNHNV, CDR2 YYDKDF (reference sequence). The germline V and J ends were trimmed by 1 base and 0 bases, with 15 bases remaining between them.

This chain links TRBV19 with TRBJ2-1, with D maybe TRBD2 (5 bases). The V gene's germline CDR1 is LNHDA and CDR2 SQIVND (reference sequence). This CDR3 comprises 14 residues. The ends were cut back, 6 bases at V and 6 bases at J, with 15 bases in the middle. CDR3 in amino acids: CASRAGTKGNEQFF. The CDR3 nucleotides read TGTGCCAGTAGGGCGGGTACAAAAGGCAATGAGCAGTTCTTC.